This T cell receptor (beta chain) was identified during a study of blood T cell repertoires in COVID-19. Profiled with immunoSEQ multiplex PCR; TCRdb holds only in-frame clones, not every one. The sample includes around 200,000 clones, roughly 90% of them seen just once. Germline trimming cut 5 bases from V and 5 bases from J; bases unmatched to any gene: 8. Germline CDR1 KGHDR, CDR2 SFDVKD. The CDR3 totals 16 residues. The genes are TRBV24-1 and TRBJ2-3; 11 bases agree with TRBD2. The TCR originated in a man aged 40-49 years with acute or convalescent COVID-19. Sequencing input: peripheral blood. This CDR3 reads CATSGQTSGGIDTQYF. The CDR3 region has the DNA TGTGCCACCAGTGGCCAAACTAGCGGGGGAATAGATACGCAGTATTTT.